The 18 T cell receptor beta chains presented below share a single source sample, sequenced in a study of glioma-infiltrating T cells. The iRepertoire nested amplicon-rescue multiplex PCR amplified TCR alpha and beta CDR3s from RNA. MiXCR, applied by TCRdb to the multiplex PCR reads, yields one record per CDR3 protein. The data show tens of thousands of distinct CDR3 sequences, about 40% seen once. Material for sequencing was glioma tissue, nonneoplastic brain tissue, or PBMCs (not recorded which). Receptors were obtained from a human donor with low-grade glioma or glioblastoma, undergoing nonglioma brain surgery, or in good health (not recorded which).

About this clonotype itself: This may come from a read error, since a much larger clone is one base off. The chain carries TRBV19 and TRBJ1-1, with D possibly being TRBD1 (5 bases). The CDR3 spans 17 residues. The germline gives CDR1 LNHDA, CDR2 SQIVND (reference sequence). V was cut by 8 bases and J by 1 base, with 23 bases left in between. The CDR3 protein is CASGSIRGKFENTEAFF. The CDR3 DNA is TGTGCCAGTGGTTCAATCCGGGGGAAATTCGAGAACACTGAAGCTTTCTTT.

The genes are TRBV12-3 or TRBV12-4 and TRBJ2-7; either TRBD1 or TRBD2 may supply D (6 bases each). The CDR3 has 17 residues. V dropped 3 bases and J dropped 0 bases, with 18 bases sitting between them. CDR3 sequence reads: CASSFRVMGGNSYEQYF. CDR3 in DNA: TGTGCCAGCAGTTTCCGGGTCATGGGGGGCAACTCCTACGAGCAGTACTTC.

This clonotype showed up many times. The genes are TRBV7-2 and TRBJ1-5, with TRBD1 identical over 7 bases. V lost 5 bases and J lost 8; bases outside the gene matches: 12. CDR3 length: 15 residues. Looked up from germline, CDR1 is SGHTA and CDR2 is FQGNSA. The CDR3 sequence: CASSPPGQYGEPQHF. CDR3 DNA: TGTGCCAGCAGCCCCCCGGGACAGTATGGGGAGCCCCAGCATTTT.

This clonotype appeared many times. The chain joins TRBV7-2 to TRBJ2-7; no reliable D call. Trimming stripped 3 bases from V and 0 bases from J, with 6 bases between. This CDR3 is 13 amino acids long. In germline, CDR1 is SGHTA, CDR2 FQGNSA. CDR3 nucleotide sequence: TGTGCCAGCAGCTTCCGGAGCTCCTACGAGCAGTACTTC. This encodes CASSFRSSYEQYF.

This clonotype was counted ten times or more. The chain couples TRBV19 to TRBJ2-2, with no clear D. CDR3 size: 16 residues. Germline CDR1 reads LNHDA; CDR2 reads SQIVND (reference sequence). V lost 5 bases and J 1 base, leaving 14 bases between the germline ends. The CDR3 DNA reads TGTGCCAGTAGTTCAAAGAGGCGGCTGAACACCGGGGAGCTGTTTTTT. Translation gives CASSSKRRLNTGELFF.

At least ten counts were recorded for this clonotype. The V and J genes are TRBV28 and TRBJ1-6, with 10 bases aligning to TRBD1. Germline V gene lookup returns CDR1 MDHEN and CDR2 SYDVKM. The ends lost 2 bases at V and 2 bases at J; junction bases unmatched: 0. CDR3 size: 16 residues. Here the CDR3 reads CASSLDRGPYNSPLHF. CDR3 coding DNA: TGTGCCAGCAGTTTAGACAGGGGGCCCTATAATTCACCCCTCCACTTT. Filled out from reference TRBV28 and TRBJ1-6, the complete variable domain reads DVKVTQSSRYLVKRTGEKVFLECVQDMDHENMFWYRQDPGLGLRLIYFSYDVKMKEKGDIPEGYSVSREKKERFSLILESASTNQTSMYLCASSLDRGPYNSPLHFGNGTRLTVT.

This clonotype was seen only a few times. This chain's CDR3 is CASSSAGQGNDEQYF. DNA of the CDR3: TGCGCCAGCAGCTCCGCGGGACAGGGGAACGACGAGCAGTACTTC. The genes are TRBV10-2 and TRBJ2-7; 10 bases align to TRBD1. Trimming cost V 6 bases and J 5 bases; bases outside gene matches: 10. Germline lookup yields CDR1 WSHSY and CDR2 SAAADI. This CDR3 spans 15 amino acids.

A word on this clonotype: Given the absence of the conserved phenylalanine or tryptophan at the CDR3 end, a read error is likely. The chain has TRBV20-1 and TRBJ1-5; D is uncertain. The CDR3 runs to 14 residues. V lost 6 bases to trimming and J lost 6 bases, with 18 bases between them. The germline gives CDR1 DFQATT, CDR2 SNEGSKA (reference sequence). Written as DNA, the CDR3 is TGCAGTGCCAAGCCGGGTCTCGAGACTCAGCCCCAGCATTCT. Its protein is CSAKPGLETQPQHS.

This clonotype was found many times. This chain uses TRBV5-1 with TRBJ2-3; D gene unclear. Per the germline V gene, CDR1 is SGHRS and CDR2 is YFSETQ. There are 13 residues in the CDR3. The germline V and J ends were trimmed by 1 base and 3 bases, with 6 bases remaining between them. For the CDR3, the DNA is TGCGCCAGCAGCTTGCCAGAGACAGATACGCAGTATTTT. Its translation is CASSLPETDTQYF.

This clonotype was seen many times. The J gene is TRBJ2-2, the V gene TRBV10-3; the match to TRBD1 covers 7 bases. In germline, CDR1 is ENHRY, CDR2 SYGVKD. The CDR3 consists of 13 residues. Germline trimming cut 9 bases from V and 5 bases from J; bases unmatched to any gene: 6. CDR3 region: CAILEDRTGELFF. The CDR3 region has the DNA TGTGCCATTCTCGAGGACAGGACCGGGGAGCTGTTTTTT.

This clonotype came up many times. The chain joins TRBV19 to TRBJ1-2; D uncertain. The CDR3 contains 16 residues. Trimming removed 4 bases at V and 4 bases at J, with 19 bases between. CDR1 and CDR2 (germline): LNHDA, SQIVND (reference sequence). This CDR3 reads CASSTSDLYRGYGYTF. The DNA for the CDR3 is TGTGCCAGTAGTACCTCGGACCTTTACCGGGGCTATGGCTACACCTTC.

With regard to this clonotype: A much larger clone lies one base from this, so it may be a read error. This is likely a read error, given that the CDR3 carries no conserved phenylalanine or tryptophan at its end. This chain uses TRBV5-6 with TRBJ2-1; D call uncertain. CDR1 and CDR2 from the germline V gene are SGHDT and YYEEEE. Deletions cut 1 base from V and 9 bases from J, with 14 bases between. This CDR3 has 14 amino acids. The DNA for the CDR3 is TGTGCCAGCAGCTTGCGGTTTCCCTCCAGTGAGCAGTTCCTC. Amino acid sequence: CASSLRFPSSEQFL.

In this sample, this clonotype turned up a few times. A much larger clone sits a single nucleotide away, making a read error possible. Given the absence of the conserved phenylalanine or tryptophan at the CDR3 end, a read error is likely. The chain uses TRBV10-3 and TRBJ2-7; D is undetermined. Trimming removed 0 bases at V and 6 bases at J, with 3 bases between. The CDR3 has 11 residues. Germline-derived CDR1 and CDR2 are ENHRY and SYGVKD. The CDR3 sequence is CAISESFEQYL. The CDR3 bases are TGTGCCATCAGTGAGTCTTTCGAGCAGTACCTC.

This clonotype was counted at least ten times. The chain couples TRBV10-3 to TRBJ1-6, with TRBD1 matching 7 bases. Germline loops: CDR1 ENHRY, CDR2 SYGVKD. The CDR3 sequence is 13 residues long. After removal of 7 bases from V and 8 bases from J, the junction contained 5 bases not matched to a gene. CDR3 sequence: CAIKGTADSPLHF. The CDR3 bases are TGTGCCATCAAGGGGACAGCGGATTCACCCCTCCACTTT.

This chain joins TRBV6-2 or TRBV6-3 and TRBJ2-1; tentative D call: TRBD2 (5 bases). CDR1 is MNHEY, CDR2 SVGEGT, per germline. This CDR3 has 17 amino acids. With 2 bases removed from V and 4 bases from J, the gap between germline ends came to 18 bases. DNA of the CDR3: TGTGCCAGCAGTTACAGTCGAGGTATTAGCGAATACAATGAGCAGTTCTTC. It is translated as CASSYSRGISEYNEQFF.

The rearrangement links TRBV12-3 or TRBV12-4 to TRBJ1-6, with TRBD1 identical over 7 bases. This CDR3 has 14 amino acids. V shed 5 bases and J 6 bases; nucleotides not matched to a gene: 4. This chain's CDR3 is CASSAGQINSPLHF. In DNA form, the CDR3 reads TGTGCCAGCAGTGCGGGACAGATTAATTCACCCCTCCACTTT.

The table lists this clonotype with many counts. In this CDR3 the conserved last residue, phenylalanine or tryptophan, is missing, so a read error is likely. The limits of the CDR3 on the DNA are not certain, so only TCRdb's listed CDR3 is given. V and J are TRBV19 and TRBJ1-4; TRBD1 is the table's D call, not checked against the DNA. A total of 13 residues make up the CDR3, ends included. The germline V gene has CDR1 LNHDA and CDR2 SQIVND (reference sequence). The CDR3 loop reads CASSIRLGVLFPL.

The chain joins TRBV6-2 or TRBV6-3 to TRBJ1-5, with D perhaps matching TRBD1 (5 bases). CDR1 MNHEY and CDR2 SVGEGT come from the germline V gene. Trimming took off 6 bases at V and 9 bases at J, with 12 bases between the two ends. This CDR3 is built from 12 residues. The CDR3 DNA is TGTGCCAGCAGGGACATTCATGGGCCCCAGCATTTT. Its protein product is CASRDIHGPQHF.